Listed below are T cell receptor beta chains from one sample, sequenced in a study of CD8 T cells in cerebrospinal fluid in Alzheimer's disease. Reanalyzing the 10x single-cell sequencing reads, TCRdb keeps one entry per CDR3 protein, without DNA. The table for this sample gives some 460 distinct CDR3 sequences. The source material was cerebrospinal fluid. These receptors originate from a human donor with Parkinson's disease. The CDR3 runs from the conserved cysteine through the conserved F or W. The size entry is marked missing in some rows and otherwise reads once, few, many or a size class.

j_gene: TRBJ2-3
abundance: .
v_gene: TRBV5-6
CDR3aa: CASSFSSGGSTSTDTQYF

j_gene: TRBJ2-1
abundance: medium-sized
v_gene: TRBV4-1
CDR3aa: CASSQEGTNEQFF

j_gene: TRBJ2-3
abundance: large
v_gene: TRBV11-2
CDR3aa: CASTVWGDTQYF

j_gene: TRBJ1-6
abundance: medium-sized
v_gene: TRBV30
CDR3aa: CAWNPTGDSPLHF

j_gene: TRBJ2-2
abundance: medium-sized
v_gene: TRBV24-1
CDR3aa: CATSDHRTGASNTGELFF

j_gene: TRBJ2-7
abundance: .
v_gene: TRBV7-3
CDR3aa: CASSLFGYEQYF

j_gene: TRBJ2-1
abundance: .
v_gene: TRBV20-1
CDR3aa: CSARASRGNNEQFF

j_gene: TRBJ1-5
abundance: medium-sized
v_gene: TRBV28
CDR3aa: CASSTRNRGIGQPQHF

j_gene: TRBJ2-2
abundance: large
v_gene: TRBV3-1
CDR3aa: CASSRRTGSGTGELFF

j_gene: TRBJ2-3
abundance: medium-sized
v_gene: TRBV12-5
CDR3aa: CASGLGTSGGAADTQYF

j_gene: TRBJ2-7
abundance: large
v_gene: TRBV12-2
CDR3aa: CASRFWRGLPYEQYF

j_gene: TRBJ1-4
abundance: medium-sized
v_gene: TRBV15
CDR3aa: CATSRAAQAGEKLFF

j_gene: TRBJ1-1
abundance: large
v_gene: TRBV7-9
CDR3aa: CASSHRGTEAFF

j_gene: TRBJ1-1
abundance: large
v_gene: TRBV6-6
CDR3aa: CASRHRGDTEAFF

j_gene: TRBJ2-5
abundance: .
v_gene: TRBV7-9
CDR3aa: CASSLGTVIYQETQYF

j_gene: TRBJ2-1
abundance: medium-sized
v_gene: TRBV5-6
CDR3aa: CASSQTGTGWFF

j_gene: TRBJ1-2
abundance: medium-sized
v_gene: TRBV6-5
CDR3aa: CASSYSPQQDGYTF

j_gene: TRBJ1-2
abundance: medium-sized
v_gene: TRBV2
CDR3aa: CASSDIQEDYGYTF

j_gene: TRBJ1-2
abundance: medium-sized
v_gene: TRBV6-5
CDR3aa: CASRSDRVYGYTF

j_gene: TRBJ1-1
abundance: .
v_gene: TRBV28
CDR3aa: CASSQASNTEAFF

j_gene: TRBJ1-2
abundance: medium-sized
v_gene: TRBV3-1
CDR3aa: CASSQQGTYGYTF

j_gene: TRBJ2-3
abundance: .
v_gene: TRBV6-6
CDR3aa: CASSYVRVGQGRGDTQYF

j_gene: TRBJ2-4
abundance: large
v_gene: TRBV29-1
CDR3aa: CSVGWGAGNIQYF

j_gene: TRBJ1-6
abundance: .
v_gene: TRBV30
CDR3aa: CAWSGGTFSNSPLHF

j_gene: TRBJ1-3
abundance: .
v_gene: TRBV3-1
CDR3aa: CASSHRSSTGSLSGNTIYF

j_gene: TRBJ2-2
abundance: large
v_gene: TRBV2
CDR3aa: CASRSTGPNTGELFF

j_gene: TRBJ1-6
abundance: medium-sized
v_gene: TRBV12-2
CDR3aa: CASRLAGVWPLHF

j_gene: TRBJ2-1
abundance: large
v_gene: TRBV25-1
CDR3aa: CASSEINEQFF

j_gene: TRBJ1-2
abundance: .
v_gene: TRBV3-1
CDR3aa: CASRPQGAHGYSNYGYTF

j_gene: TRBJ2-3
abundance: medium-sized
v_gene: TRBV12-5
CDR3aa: CASSPSGTDTQYF

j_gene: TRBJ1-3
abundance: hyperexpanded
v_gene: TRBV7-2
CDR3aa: CASTSQRGRRLSGNTIYF

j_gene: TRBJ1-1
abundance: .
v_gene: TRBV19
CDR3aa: CASSIRPGTEAFF

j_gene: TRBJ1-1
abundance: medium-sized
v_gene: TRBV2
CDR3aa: CASSEQGGNTEAFF

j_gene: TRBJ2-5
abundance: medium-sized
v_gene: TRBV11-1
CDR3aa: CASSLAAGVQETQYF

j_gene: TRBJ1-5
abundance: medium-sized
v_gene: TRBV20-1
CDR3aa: CSARGTGGGNQPQHF

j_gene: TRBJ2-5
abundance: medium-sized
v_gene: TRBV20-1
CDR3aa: CSALGQQETQYF